This T cell receptor (beta chain) was observed in a study of blood T cell repertoires in COVID-19. Profiling relied on immunoSEQ multiplex PCR, and the TCRdb table lists in-frame clones only, not all of them. There are 150,000 to 200,000 clones in the sample; around 79% occur only once, and roughly 28% lies in the top ten. The TCR was taken from a woman between 65 and 79 years old with acute or convalescent COVID-19. Sequencing input: peripheral blood.

CDR3 sequence: CASSQSRQGTKTQYF. The CDR3 DNA reads as TGTGCCAGCTCGCAATCCAGACAGGGAACAAAGACCCAGTACTTC. J is TRBJ2-5 and V is TRBV18; 7 bases fit TRBD1. The germline V gene encodes CDR1 KGHSH and CDR2 LQKENI. V shed 6 bases and J 6 bases; nucleotides not matched to a gene: 13. This CDR3 spans 15 amino acids.